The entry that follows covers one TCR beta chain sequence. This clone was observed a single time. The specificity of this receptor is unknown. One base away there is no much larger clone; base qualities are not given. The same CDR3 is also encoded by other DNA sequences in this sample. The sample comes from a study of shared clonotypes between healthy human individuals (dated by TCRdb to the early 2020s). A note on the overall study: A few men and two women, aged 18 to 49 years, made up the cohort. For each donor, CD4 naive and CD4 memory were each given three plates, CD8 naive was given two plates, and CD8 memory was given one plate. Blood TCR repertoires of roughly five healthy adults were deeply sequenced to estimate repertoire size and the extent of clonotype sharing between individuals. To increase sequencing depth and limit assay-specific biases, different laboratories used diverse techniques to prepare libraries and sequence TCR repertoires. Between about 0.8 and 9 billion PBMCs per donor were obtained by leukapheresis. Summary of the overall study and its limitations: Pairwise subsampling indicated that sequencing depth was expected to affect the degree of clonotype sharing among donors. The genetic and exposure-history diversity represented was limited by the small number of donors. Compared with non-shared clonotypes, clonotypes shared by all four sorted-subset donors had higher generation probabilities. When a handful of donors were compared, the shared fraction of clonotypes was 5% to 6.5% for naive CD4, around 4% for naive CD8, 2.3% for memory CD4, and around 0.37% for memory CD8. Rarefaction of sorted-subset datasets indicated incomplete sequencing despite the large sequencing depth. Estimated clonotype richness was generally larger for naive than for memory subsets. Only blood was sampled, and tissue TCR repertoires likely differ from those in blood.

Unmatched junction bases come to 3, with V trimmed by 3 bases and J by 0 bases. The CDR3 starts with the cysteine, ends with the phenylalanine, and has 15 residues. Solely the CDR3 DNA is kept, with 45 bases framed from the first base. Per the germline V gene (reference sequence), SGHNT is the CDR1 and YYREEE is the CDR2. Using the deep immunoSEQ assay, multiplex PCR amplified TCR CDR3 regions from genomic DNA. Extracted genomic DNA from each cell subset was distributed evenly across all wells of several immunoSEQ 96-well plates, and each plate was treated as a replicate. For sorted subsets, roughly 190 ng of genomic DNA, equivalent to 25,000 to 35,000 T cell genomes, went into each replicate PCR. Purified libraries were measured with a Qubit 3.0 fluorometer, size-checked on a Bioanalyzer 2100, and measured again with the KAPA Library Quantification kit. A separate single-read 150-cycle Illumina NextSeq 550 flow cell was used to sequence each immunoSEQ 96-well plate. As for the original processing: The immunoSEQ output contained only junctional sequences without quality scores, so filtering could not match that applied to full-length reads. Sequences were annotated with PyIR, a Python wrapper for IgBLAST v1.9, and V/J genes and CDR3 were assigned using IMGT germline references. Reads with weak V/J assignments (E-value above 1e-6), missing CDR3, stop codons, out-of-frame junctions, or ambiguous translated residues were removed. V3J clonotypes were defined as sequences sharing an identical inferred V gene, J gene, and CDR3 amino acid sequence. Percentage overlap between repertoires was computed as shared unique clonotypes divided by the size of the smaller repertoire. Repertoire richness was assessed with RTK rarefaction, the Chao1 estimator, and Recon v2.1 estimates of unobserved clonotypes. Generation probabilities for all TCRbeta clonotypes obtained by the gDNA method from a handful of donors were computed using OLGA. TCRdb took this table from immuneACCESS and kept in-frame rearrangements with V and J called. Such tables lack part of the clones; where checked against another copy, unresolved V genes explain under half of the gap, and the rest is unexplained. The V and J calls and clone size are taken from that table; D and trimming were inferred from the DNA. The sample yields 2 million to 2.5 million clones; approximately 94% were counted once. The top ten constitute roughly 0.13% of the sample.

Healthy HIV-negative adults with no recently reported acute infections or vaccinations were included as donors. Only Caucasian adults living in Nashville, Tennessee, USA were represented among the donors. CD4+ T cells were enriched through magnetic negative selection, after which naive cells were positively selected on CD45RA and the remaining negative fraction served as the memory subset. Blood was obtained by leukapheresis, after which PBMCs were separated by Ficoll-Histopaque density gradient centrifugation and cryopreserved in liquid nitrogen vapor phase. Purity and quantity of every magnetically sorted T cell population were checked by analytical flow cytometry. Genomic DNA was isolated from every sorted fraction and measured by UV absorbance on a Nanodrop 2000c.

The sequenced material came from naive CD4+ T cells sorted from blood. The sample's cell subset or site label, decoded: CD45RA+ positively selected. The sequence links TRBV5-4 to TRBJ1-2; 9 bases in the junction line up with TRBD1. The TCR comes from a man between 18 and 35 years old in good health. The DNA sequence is TGTGCCAGCAGCTCCGGGACAGGGACTAACTATGGCTACACCTTC. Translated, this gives CASSSGTGTNYGYTF.